The TCR beta chain described here comes from a study of T cell repertoires in cytomegalovirus infection. Study information: In the study, CMV epitopes included recently identified HLA-C-restricted and well-studied HLA-B-restricted ones. Public TCR beta signatures were indicative of both CMV infection and a matching HLA type. Overall study findings and caveats: CMV carriers with the relevant HLA were identified by cumulative public TCR beta family frequency.

One entry per CDR3 protein, called by TCRdb with MiXCR from the reads. Altogether approximately 89,000 distinct CDR3 sequences are present, 29% being singletons, with the ten largest covering roughly 70%. Trimming took off 6 bases at V and 7 bases at J, with 16 bases between the two ends. Germline assignment: CDR1 SNHLY and CDR2 FYNNEI. The CDR3 covers 15 residues. For this clonotype: Its target is unknown.

V usage is TRBV2 and J usage is TRBJ1-6; D gene unclear. The material was CD8+ T cells from cultured PBMCs, obtained from culture after CMV antigen stimulation. This clonotype was obtained from a human donor in good health (CMV status not recorded). Some clones in this sample may be carry-over from other donors' samples. In nucleotides, the CDR3 is TGTGCCAGCAGCGCGGGGAGGGTCAACAATTCACCCCTCCACTTT. Protein: CASSAGRVNNSPLHF.